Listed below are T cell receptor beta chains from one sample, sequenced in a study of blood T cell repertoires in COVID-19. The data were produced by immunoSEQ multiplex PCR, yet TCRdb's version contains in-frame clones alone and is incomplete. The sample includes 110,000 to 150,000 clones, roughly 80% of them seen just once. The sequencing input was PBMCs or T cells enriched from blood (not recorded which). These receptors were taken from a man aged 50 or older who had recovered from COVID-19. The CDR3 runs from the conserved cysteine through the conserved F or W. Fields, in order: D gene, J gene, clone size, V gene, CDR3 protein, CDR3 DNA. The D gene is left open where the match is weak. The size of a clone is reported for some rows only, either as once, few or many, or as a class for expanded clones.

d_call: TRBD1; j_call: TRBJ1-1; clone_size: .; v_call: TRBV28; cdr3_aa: CASSEDREEAFF; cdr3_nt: TGTGCCAGCAGTGAGGACAGGGAAGAAGCTTTCTTT
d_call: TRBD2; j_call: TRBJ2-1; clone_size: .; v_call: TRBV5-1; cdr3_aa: CASRLWTSGVIHEQFF; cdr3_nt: TGCGCCAGCAGACTTTGGACTAGCGGGGTTATCCATGAGCAGTTCTTC
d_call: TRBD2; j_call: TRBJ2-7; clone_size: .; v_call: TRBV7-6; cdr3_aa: CASSLETSGGPLEQYF; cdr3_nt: TGTGCCAGCAGCTTAGAAACTAGCGGGGGGCCCCTCGAGCAGTACTTC
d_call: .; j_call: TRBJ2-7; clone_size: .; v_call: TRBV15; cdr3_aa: CATSRDLVSSDLYEQYF; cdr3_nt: TGTGCCACCAGCAGAGATCTTGTATCAAGCGACCTTTACGAGCAGTACTTC
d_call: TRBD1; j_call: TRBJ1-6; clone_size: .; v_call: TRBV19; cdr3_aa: CASSIVEQGARAPLHF; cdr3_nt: TGTGCCAGTAGTATAGTCGAACAGGGGGCTCGGGCACCCCTCCACTTT
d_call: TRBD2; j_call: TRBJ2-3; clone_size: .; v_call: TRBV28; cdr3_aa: CGLAGASTDTQYF; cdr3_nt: TGTGGCCTAGCGGGGGCTAGCACAGATACGCAGTATTTT
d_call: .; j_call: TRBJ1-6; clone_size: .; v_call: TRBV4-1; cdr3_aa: CASSRGRQYNSPLHF; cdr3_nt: TGCGCCAGCAGCCGGGGGAGGCAGTATAATTCACCCCTCCACTTT
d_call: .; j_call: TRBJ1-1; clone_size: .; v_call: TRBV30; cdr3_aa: CACSNMNTEAFF; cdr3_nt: TGTGCCTGCAGTAACATGAACACTGAAGCTTTCTTT
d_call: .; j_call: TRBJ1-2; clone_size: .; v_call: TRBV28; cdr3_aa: CASSLRPGGYTF; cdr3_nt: TGTGCCAGCAGTTTACGTCCGGGTGGCTACACCTTC
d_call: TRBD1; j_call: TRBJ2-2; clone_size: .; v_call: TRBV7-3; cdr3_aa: CASSLVGGAGELFF; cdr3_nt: TGTGCCAGCAGCTTAGTAGGGGGCGCCGGGGAGCTGTTTTTT
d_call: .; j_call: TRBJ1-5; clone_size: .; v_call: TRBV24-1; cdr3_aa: CATRADGGGQPQHF; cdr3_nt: TGTGCCACCAGAGCGGACGGAGGCGGTCAGCCCCAGCATTTT
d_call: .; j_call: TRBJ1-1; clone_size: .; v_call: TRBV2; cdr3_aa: CASSWGGNTEAFF; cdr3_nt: TGTGCCAGCAGTTGGGGCGGGAACACTGAAGCTTTCTTT
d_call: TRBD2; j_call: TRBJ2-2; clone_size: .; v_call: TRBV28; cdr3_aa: CASSLIFVISGGPNTGELFF; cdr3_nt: TGTGCCAGCAGTTTAATCTTCGTGATTAGCGGGGGGCCGAACACCGGGGAGCTGTTTTTT
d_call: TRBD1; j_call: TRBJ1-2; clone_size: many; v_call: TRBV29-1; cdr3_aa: CSVEVLDRGYGYTF; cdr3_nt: TGCAGCGTTGAAGTCTTGGACAGGGGATATGGCTACACCTTC
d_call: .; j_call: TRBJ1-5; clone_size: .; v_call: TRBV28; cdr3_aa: CASSYSCGGYSNQPQHF; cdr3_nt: TGTGCCAGCAGTTACTCGTGTGGGGGGTATAGCAATCAGCCCCAGCATTTT
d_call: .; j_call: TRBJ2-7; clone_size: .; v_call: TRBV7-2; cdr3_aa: CASGPNTWEQYF; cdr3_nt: TGTGCCAGCGGGCCAAACACGTGGGAGCAGTACTTC
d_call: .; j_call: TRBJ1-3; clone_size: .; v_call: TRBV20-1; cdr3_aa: CSAPSANTIYF; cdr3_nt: TGCAGTGCCCCAAGCGCAAACACCATATATTTT
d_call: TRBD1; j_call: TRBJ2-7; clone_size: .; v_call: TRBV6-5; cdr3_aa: CASSYIASGGAYEQYF; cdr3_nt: TGTGCCAGCAGTTACATAGCGTCAGGGGGCGCGTACGAGCAGTACTTC
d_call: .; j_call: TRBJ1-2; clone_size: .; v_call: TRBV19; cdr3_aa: CASSREGREVYGYTF; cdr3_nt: TGTGCCAGTAGCCGTGAAGGGAGAGAGGTTTATGGCTACACCTTC
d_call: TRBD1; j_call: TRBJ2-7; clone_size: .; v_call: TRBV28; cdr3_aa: CASGWTGGSVYEQYF; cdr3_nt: TGTGCCAGCGGATGGACAGGGGGCTCAGTCTACGAGCAGTACTTC
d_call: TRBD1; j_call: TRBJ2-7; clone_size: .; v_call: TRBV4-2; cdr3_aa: CASSQGAGQGNEQYF; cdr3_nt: TGTGCCAGCAGCCAAGGGGCGGGACAGGGAAACGAGCAGTACTTC
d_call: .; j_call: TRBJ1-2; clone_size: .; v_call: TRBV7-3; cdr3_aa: CASSLTRQNQVYGYTF; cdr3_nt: TGTGCCAGCAGCTTAACGAGACAAAACCAGGTCTATGGCTACACCTTC
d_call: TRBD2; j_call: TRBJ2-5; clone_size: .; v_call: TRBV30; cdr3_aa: CAWNPIRRERAQETQYF; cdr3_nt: TGTGCCTGGAACCCCATCCGGCGGGAGCGCGCCCAAGAGACCCAGTACTTC
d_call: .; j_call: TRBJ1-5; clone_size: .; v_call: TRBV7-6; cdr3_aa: CASSSRSEDGGNQPQHF; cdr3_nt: TGTGCCAGCAGCTCCAGGTCGGAGGACGGGGGGAATCAGCCCCAGCATTTT
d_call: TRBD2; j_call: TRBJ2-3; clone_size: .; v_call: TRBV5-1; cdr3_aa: CASSISGGSTDTQYF; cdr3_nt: TGCGCCAGCAGCATTAGCGGGGGGAGCACAGATACGCAGTATTTT
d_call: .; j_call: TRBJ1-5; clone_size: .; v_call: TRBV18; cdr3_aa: CASSLRQNSNQPQHF; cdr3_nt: TGTGCCAGCTCACTTCGACAGAATAGCAATCAGCCCCAGCATTTT
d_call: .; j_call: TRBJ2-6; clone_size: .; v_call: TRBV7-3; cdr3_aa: CASSLNRGSGANVLTF; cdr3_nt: TGTGCCAGCAGCTTAAATCGGGGCTCTGGGGCCAACGTCCTGACTTTC
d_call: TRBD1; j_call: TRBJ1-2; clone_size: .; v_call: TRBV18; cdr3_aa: CASSPRTGPHYGYTF; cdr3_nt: TGTGCCAGCTCACCCCGGACAGGGCCCCACTATGGCTACACCTTC